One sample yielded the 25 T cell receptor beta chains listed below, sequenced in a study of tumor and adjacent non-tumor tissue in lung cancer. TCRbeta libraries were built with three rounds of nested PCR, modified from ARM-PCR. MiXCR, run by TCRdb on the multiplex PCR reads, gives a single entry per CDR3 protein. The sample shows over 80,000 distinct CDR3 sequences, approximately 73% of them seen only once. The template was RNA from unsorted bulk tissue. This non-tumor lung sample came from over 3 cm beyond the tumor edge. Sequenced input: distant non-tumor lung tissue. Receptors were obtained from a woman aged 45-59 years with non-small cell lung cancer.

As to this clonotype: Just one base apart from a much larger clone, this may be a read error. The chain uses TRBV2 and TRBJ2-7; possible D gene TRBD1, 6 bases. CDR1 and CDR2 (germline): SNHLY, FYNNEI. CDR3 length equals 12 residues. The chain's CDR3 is CASGGQSYKQYF. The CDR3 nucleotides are TGTGCCAGCGGAGGACAGTCCTACAAGCAGTACTTC.

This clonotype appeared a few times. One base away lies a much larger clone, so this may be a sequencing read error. CDR3 residues: CASSLAGGSHEQYF. CDR3 bases: TGTGCCAGCAGCTTAGCGGGCGGTTCCCACGAGCAGTACTTC. This chain connects TRBV7-9 to TRBJ2-7; D remains ambiguous. CDR3 size: 14 residues. CDR1 is SEHNR and CDR2 is FQNEAQ in the germline V gene (reference sequence). Trimming took off 0 bases at V and 5 bases at J, with 11 bases between the two ends.

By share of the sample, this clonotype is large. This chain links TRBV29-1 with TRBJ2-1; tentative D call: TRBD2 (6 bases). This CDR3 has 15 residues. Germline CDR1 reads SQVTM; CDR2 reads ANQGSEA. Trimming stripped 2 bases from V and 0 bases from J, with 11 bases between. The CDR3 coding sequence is TGCAGCGTTGAACTGTCCGGGAGCTCCTACAATGAGCAGTTCTTC. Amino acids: CSVELSGSSYNEQFF.

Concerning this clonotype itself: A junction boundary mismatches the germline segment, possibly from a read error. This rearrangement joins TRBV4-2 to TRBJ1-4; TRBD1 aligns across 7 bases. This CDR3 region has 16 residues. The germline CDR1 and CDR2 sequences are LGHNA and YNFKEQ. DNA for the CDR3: TGTGCCAGCAGCCCAACACCGGGACAGTCAAATGAAAAATTGTTTTTT. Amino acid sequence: CASSPTPGQSNEKLFF.

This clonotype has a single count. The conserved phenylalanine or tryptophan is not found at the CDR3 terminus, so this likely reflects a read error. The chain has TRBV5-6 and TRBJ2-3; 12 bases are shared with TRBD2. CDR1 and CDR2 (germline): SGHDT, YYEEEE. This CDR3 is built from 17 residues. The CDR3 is CASDSYHTSGRSDTQYS. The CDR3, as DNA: TGTGCTAGCGACTCCTACCATACTAGCGGGAGGTCAGATACGCAGTATTCT.

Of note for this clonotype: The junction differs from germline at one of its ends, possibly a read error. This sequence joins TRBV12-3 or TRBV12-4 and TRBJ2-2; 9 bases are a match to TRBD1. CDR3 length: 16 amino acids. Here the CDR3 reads CDRSLGTGTNTGELVF. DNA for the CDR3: TGTGACAGGAGTTTAGGGACAGGGACAAACACCGGGGAGCTGGTTTTT.

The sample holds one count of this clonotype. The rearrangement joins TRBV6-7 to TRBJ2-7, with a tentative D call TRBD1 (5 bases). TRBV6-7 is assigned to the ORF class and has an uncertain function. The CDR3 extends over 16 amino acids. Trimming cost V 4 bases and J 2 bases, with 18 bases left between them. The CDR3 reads CASSSAVPRGPYEQYF. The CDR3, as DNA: TGTGCCAGCAGTTCCGCAGTGCCTAGGGGCCCCTACGAGCAGTACTTC.

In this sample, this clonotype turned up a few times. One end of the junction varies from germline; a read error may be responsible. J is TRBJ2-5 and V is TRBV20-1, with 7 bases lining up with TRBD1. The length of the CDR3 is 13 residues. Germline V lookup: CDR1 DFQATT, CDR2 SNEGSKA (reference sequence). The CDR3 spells CCAKMTGTETQYF. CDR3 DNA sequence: TGCTGTGCCAAAATGACAGGGACAGAGACCCAGTACTTC.

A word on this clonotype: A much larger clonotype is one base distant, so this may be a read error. The chain's CDR3 is CSASPGDALGEQYF. The CDR3 DNA reads TGCAGTGCTAGCCCAGGGGACGCTTTGGGCGAGCAGTACTTC. The chain couples TRBV20-1 to TRBJ2-7; TRBD1 is a possible D gene (6 bases). The V gene lost 3 bases and the J gene lost 6 bases, with 18 bases spanning the gap. The CDR3 has 14 amino acids. Germline lookup yields CDR1 DFQATT and CDR2 SNEGSKA (reference sequence).

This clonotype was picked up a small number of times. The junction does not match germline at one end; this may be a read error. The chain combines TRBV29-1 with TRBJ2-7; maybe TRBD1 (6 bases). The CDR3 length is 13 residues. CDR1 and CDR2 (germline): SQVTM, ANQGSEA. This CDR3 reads CSMERPSKGEQYF. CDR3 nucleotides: TGCAGCATGGAAAGGCCCTCCAAGGGGGAGCAGTATTTC.

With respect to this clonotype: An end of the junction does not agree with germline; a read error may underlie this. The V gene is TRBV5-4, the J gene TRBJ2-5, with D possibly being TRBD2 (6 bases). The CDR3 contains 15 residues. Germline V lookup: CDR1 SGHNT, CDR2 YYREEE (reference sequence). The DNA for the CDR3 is TGTCCCAGCAGCCAGCGCAGCGGACTAATGGAGACCCAGTATTTC. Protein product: CPSSQRSGLMETQYF.

The CDR3 nucleotides are TGCAGTGCCCTCAACTTCGGGACGAGCTCCTACAATAAACAGTTCTTC. Protein product: CSALNFGTSSYNKQFF. The V and J genes are TRBV20-1 and TRBJ2-1, with D perhaps matching TRBD1 or TRBD2 (5 bases each). With 6 bases removed from V and 13 bases from J, the gap between germline ends came to 31 bases. Germline values: CDR1 DFQATT, CDR2 SNEGSKA (reference sequence). CDR3 length equals 16 residues.

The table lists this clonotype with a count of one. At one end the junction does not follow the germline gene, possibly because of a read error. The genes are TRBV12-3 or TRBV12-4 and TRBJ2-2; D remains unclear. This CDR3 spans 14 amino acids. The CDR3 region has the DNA TGTTCCAGCAGTTGGCAGATGAACACCGGGGAGCTGTTTTTT. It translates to CSSSWQMNTGELFF.

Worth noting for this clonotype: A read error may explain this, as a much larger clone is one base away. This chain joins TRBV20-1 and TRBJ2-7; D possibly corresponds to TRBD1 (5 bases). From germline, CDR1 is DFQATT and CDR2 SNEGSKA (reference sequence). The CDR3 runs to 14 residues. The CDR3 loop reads CSAKWGDVGYEHYF. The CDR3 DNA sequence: TGCAGTGCAAAGTGGGGCGATGTCGGCTACGAGCACTACTTC.

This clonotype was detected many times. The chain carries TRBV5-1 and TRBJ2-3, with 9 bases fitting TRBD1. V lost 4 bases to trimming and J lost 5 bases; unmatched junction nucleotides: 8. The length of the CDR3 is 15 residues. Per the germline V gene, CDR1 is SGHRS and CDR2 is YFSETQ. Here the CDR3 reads CASSLGQGNGDTQYF. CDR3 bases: TGCGCCAGCAGCCTGGGACAGGGAAATGGAGATACGCAGTATTTT.

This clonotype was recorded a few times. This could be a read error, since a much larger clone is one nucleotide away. In nucleotides, the CDR3 is TGTGCCAGCAGTCAAAACTCGCGTCTCTACAATGAGCAGCTCTTC. Protein: CASSQNSRLYNEQLF. This rearrangement joins TRBV28 to TRBJ2-1; D is undetermined. The germline CDR1 and CDR2 sequences are MDHEN and SYDVKM. This CDR3 is 15 amino acids long.

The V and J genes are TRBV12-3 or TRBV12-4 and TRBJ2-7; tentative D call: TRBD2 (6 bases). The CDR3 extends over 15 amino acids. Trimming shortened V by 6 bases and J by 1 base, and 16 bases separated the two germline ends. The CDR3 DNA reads TGTGCCAGCAGCTGTTCGTTGGGGGGATCCTACGAGCAGTACTTC. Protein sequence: CASSCSLGGSYEQYF.

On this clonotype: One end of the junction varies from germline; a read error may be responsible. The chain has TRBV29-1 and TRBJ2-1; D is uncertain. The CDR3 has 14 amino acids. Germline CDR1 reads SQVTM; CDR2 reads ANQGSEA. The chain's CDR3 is CRVDRAGIYNEQFF. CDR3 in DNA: TGCAGAGTTGACCGGGCAGGTATCTACAATGAGCAATTCTTC.

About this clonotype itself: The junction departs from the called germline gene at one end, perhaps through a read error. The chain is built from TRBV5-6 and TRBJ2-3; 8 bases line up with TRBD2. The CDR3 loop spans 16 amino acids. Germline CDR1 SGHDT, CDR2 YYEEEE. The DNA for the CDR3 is TGTGCCAGCAGCTTCCCGGGATTAGCGGGGCTCGATATGCAGTATTTT. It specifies CASSFPGLAGLDMQYF.

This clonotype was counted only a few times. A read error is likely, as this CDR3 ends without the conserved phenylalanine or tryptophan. The CDR3: CAGSYTGDYNEQFL. As DNA, the CDR3 is TGTGCCGGCAGTTACACGGGAGACTACAATGAGCAGTTCCTC. The chain recombines TRBV6-6 with TRBJ2-1; a weak D match, TRBD2 (6 bases). This CDR3 comprises 14 residues. The germline V gene has CDR1 MNHNY and CDR2 SVGAGI (reference sequence).

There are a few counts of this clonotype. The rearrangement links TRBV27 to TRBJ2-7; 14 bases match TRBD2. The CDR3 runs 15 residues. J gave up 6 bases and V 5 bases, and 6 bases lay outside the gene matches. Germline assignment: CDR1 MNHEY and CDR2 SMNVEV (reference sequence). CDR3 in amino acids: CASSPNGLAGGEQYF. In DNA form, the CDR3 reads TGTGCCAGCAGTCCAAACGGACTAGCGGGAGGCGAGCAGTACTTC.

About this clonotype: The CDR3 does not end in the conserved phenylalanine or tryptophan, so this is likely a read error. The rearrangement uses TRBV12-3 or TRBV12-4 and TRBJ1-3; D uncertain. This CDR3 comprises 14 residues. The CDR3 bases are TGTGCAAGTGGGTCCTCGGCCTCCCGAAACAGCATATATATT. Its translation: CASGSSASRNSIYI.

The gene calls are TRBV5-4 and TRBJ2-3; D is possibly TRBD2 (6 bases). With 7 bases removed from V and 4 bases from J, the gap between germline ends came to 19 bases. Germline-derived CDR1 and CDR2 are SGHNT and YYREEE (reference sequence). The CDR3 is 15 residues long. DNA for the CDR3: TGTGCCAGCGACTCAAAATTCGGAGGGGCAGATACGCAGTATTTT. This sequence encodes CASDSKFGGADTQYF. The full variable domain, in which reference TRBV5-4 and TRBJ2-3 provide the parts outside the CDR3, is ETGVTQSPTHLIKTRGQQVTLRCSSQSGHNTVSWYQQALGQGPQFIFQYYREEENGRGNFPPRFSGLQFPNYSSELNVNALELDDSALYLCASDSKFGGADTQYFGPGTRLTVL.

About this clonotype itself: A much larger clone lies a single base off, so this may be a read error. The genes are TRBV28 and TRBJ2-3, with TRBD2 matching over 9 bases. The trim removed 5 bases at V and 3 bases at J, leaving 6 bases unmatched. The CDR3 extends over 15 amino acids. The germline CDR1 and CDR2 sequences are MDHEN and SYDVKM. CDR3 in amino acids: CASSRLAARTDTQYF. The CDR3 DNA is TGTGCCAGCAGTCGACTAGCGGCTAGGACAGATACGCAGTATTTT.

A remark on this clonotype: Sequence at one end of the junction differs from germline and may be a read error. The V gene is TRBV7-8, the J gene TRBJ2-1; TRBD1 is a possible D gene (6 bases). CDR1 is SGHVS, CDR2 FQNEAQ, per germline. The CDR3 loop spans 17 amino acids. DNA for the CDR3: TGTGCCAGCCGCCCCGGACTTGGGGGACACCGGGTCGATGAACAGTTCTTC. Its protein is CASRPGLGGHRVDEQFF.